This T cell receptor beta chain was retrieved from a study of regulatory T cells in long-lasting Graves disease (dated by TCRdb to 2020 to 2023). Looking at the study overall: In the newly diagnosed Graves' disease group, patients had been taking antithyroid drugs for less than 3 months. A total of some 33 samples were covered by TCR sequencing, comprising roughly 13 persistent and some 20 newly diagnosed Graves' disease patients. The study was conducted in China and was registered as a clinical trial. Persistent Graves' disease patients were compared with newly diagnosed Graves' disease patients by peripheral blood TCR sequencing and RNA sequencing. What the work shows at the level of the full study, not this receptor alone: The small sample size was acknowledged by the authors as a limitation that may reduce accuracy. Preferential use of TRBV28, TRBJ1-2 and TRBJ2-5 was observed in persistent disease, whereas TRBV20-1 and TRBJ2-1 were favored in newly diagnosed disease. Only the TCR beta chain was sequenced and analyzed. A larger number of public clonotypes was shared among persistent patients (more than 2,500) than among newly diagnosed patients (around 970). Peripheral blood alone was examined, since thyroid tissue, which constituted the primary lesion, could not be accessed. Persistent Graves' disease patients showed lower TCR Shannon entropy and fewer highly expanded clones than newly diagnosed patients, suggesting clonal expansion.

The CDR3 sequence holds 15 residues, the cysteine and phenylalanine included. The kept DNA is CDR3 alone, 45 bases in frame from the first base. Per the germline V gene, MDHEN is the CDR1 and SYDVKM is the CDR2. The germline V and J ends show losses of 5 bases and 7 bases respectively, and no gene match explains 10 bases of the junction. The receptor library was made with multiplex PCR. For sequencing, an Illumina HiSeq 4000 was employed. To build TCR beta libraries, CDR3 regions were amplified by Arm-PCR using iRepertoire HTBI primers. Before sequencing, the PCR products underwent gel purification. As for the original processing: Gene usage analysis of CDR3 amino acid clonotypes relied on the 60 or so TRBV and fewer than 15 TRBJ segments identified across samples. Filtered high-quality paired reads were merged into contigs using COPE and FqMerger. BLAST was used to align contigs to IMGT TRBV, TRBD and TRBJ reference genes, with CDR3 defined following IMGT. Any clonotype with a frequency above 0.1% was classified as a highly expanded clone. Shannon entropy served as the measure of repertoire diversity, while the Gini coefficient captured V-J evenness. A clonotype found in more than one individual was treated as public. The raw public data were reprocessed by TCRdb itself: fastp quality trimming at Q25, MiXCR clonotype calling, in-frame beta chains only. For every CDR3 protein sequence, its rows merge into one entry that carries the most common genes and DNA. What appears here as the V and J calls and clone size reflects TCRdb's work, not the paper's. Present in this sample are approximately 360,000 distinct CDR3 sequences, about 11% of which were seen just once. The ten largest clones represent approximately 20% of the sample.

The time point tag for this specimen amounts to: newly diagnosed GD, antithyroid drugs for less than 3 months. RNA was extracted from PBMCs in TRIzol for both TCR sequencing and RNA sequencing. The diagnosis of Graves' disease was made according to American Thyroid Association guidelines. The patients came from an endocrinology department in Xi'an, China. Each patient gave around 9 milliliters of peripheral blood, collected in an EDTA anticoagulant tube. Ficoll Paque Plus density gradient separation was used to isolate PBMCs, and no further T cell sorting was performed. An Agilent 2100 Bioanalyzer and agarose gel were used to check RNA quality, and a NanoDrop 2000 was used to measure RNA concentration. This clonotype was detected many times. Its antigen has not been determined. One base away there is no much larger clone; base qualities are not given. The same data also contributed to another study, on T cells in Graves' hyperthyroidism and ophthalmopathy. From the second report: Stable Graves' hyperthyroidism was defined as the absence of progression to ophthalmopathy over 18 months of follow-up. Hyperthyroidism patients were newly diagnosed, had a disease duration of under 2 months, and were aged 18 to 65 years. Patients with uncontrolled infections, other autoimmune diseases, pregnancy or lactation were excluded. Clinical symptoms, serum thyroxine and TRAb, thyroid ultrasound, and orbital computed tomography formed the basis for the diagnoses. The first round of RT-PCR for the TCR CDR3 was performed with the HTBI primer set and the Qiagen OneStep RT-PCR kit. Blood samples also contained most of the expanded thyroid clonotypes (frequency above 0.001), which suggests that blood repertoires may reflect thyroid immune responses. In cross-validation, a model built on a 13 V-J signature told ophthalmopathy apart from stable hyperthyroidism with approximately 91% sensitivity and roughly 81% specificity, and in testing the same model reached 80%/75%. In validation, progression to ophthalmopathy was predicted by the model with around 71% sensitivity and about 72% specificity, a median of approximately 6.5 months before onset. A discovery cohort of about 100 patients, roughly 45 with Graves' ophthalmopathy and 55 to 60 with stable Graves' hyperthyroidism, was used to find distinguishing TCR V-J signatures. Prospective prediction of ophthalmopathy was tested in an independent validation cohort of approximately 19 hyperthyroidism patients and around 16 patients who later progressed to ophthalmopathy. For training and testing, the 100 or so patients in the discovery cohort were randomly divided in a 7:3 ratio. In roughly six Graves' hyperthyroidism patients, the study also compared T-cell repertoires from thyroid tissue with T-cell repertoires from blood. Once sampling was done, hyperthyroidism patients were given methimazole at a starting dose of 30 mg daily, whereas ophthalmopathy patients were given high-dose intravenous methylprednisolone. Libraries were constructed in a second round of multiplex PCR, after which size selection and purification were performed. The libraries were sequenced on an Illumina HiSeq2000 using paired-end 100 bp reads. SOAPnuke was used to process the raw data, with reads discarded if the reads contained adapters or uncalled bases, had a mean Phred below 15, or lacked an exact constant-primer or identifier match. COPE v1.2.5 was used to merge the high-quality paired reads, and each unique nucleotide sequence was defined as a clonotype. Clonotypes were aligned to IMGT TRBV, TRBD and TRBJ reference segments using MiTCR v1.1. The analysis included only V-J combinations with a frequency above 0.0001, which together covered approximately 99% of the repertoires. A TCS score was defined as the ratio between F50 (clonal expansion) and ExV (chaos), using BLOSUM62-based TCRdist between CDR3 peptides within each V-J. Welch's t-statistics and random forest reduced just over 500 V-J features to around 14, which were used in a naive Bayes classifier (R e1071). No statistical method was used to set the sample size in advance, and investigators knew the group allocation. TCR Vbeta CDR3 sequencing of 120 to 150 peripheral blood samples (43 ophthalmopathy, some 75 hyperthyroidism and around 17 progressor patients) is reported in the paper.

The receptor was derived from a woman under 30 with Graves disease. Donor details come from another sample of the same person, matched by shared clones. The chain couples TRBV28 to TRBJ1-2, and TRBD1 aligns with 10 junction nucleotides. The sequenced sample was peripheral blood mononuclear cells (PBMCs), obtained at new diagnosis, from a patient treated with antithyroid drugs. In nucleotide form, the sequence is TGTGCCAGCAGTCCCCGGGACAGGGGAGCGGGTGGCTACACCTTC. It is translated as CASSPRDRGAGGYTF.